This TCR beta chain comes out of a study of beta chain features in type 1 diabetes. Whole-study results and caveats: In every one of the four CD4+ subsets, TCRB CDR3s were moderately but significantly shorter in Type 1 diabetes patients.

Of note for this clone: Its matching antigen is unknown.

Germline loops: CDR1 SGHNT, CDR2 YYREEE (reference sequence). V was cut by 0 bases and J by 3 bases, with 15 bases left in between. This CDR3 region has 16 residues. TCRB transcripts that were expressed got sequenced, as all of the isolated RNA had been reverse transcribed. The repertoire was sequenced with immunoSEQ multiplex PCR; TCRdb's copy has only in-frame clones and lacks some. This table holds tens of thousands of clones, 66% found once. Source material: Tregs from blood. The sequence derives from a woman between 18 and 29 years old with type 1 diabetes. The chain is built from TRBV5-4 and TRBJ2-5; D unresolved. The CDR3 DNA sequence: TGTGCCAGCAGCTTGGCGCGTCTGAATGACAAAGAGACCCAGTACTTC. Its protein product is CASSLARLNDKETQYF.